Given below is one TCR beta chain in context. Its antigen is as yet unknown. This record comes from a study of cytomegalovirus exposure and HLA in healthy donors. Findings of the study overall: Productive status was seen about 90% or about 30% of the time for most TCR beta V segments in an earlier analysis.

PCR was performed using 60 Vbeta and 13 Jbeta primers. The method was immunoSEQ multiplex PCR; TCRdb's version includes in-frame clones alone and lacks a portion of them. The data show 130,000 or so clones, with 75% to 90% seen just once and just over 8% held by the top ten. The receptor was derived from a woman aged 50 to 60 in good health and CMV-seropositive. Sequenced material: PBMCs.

CDR3 DNA sequence: TGTGCCAGCAGCAGCCAACTCCGGGACAGGCCTGAAAAACTGTTTTTT. It specifies CASSSQLRDRPEKLFF. The chain links TRBV11-2 to TRBJ1-4; TRBD1 aligns across 8 bases. The CDR3 totals 16 residues. Germline trimming cut 5 bases from V and 7 bases from J; bases unmatched to any gene: 12. Germline V gives CDR1 SGHAT, CDR2 FQNNGV.